A single sample gave rise to the 21 T cell receptor beta chains below, sequenced in a study of T cell responses to AZD1222 COVID-19 vaccine (dated by TCRdb to the early 2020s). The sample's time point label, decoded: about 28 days (+/-7) after the second vaccine dose. The library was prepared using the immunoSEQ multiplex PCR assay. This is the immuneACCESS table as TCRdb keeps it, with only in-frame sequences that have V and J called. A part of the clones is gone; compared with another copy, unresolved V genes explain less than half, and the rest is unexplained. The table for this sample lists roughly 77,000 clones; about 92% of them were counted only once. Around 4.5% of the sample rests with the top ten. This specimen was peripheral blood, taken 28 days after the second AZD1222 dose. Source of these receptors: an adult who received the AZD1222 COVID-19 vaccine.

This chain links TRBV19 with TRBJ2-7; 9 bases are shared with TRBD2. This CDR3 is built from 14 residues. From germline, CDR1 is LNHDA and CDR2 SQIVND (reference sequence). After removal of 5 bases from V and 4 bases from J, the junction contained 6 bases not matched to a gene. The CDR3 sequence is CASSFTSGSYEQYF. The CDR3 nucleotides are TGTGCCAGTAGTTTTACTAGCGGGTCGTACGAGCAGTACTTC.

The rearrangement joins TRBV4-2 to TRBJ2-3; maybe TRBD2 (5 bases). This CDR3 comprises 15 residues. The germline V and J ends were trimmed by 7 bases and 0 bases, with 14 bases remaining between them. CDR1 LGHNA and CDR2 YNFKEQ come from the germline V gene. The CDR3 here is CASNLALASTDTQYF. CDR3 coding DNA: TGTGCCAGCAACCTAGCCCTGGCGAGCACAGATACGCAGTATTTT.

This sequence joins TRBV27 and TRBJ1-5, with a weak D call TRBD1 (5 bases). CDR3 length: 14 residues. Looked up from germline, CDR1 is MNHEY and CDR2 is SMNVEV (reference sequence). V lost 5 bases, J lost 9 bases, and 17 bases lay in between. The CDR3 loop reads CASSEGHGSRPQHF. DNA of the CDR3: TGTGCCAGCAGTGAAGGACACGGCTCTCGGCCCCAGCATTTT.

The chain has TRBV6-6 and TRBJ1-1; TRBD1 is a possible D gene (5 bases). Trimming left V 11 bases short and J 3 bases short, with 16 bases between. CDR1 and CDR2 from the germline V gene are MNHNY and SVGAGI (reference sequence). CDR3 length: 13 residues. For the CDR3, the DNA is TGTGCCGGGGGTACCAGGTGGGACACTGAAGCTTTCTTT. It specifies CAGGTRWDTEAFF.

V and J are TRBV30 and TRBJ1-2; D gene ambiguous. Trimming removed 4 bases from V and 8 bases from J, with 11 bases in between. The CDR3 is 11 residues long. CDR1 and CDR2 from the germline V gene are GTSNPN and SVGIG (reference sequence). The CDR3 region is CAWTRAGGYTF. CDR3 DNA: TGTGCCTGGACCAGAGCGGGGGGCTACACCTTC.

V usage is TRBV19 and J usage is TRBJ2-2; TRBD2 might be the D (5 bases). Germline V gives CDR1 LNHDA, CDR2 SQIVND (reference sequence). The CDR3 loop spans 10 amino acids. The CDR3 is CARGTGELFF. CDR3 nucleotides: TGTGCAAGAGGGACCGGGGAGCTGTTTTTT.

The chain combines TRBV3-1 (or the pseudogene TRBV3-2) with TRBJ1-1; tentatively, D is TRBD1 (5 bases). V was trimmed by 2 bases and J by 7 bases, leaving 17 bases between them. The germline V gene has CDR1 LGHDT and CDR2 YNNKEL (reference sequence). The length of the CDR3 is 15 residues. CDR3 residues: CASSQFNRAGHEAFF. Written as DNA, the CDR3 is TGTGCCAGCAGCCAATTCAACCGGGCAGGACATGAAGCTTTCTTT.

The gene calls are TRBV6-5 and TRBJ1-2; D is undetermined. The CDR3 spans 13 residues. V was trimmed by 4 bases and J by 4 bases, leaving 10 bases between them. Germline loops: CDR1 MNHEY, CDR2 SVGAGI. The CDR3 sequence: CASSLDTLYGYTF. The CDR3 DNA reads as TGTGCCAGCAGTTTAGACACACTCTATGGCTACACCTTC.

J is TRBJ1-2 and V is TRBV19; no reliable D call. This CDR3 has 13 residues. Germline V gene sequence: CDR1 LNHDA, CDR2 SQIVND (reference sequence). The germline V and J ends were trimmed by 8 bases and 4 bases, with 14 bases remaining between them. In nucleotides, the CDR3 is TGTGCCAGTGGGGAAGCGGCTAGCTATGGCTACACCTTC. Translating gives CASGEAASYGYTF.

The V call is TRBV5-1, the J call TRBJ2-7; tentatively, D is TRBD1 (5 bases). This CDR3 is 15 amino acids long. Deletions cut 5 bases from V and 0 bases from J, with 15 bases between. Per germline, CDR1 SGHRS and CDR2 YFSETQ. CDR3: CASSPDSLSSYEQYF. The CDR3 coding sequence is TGCGCCAGCAGTCCCGACAGCCTTAGCTCCTACGAGCAGTACTTC.

The chain combines TRBV18 with TRBJ1-1; no clear D gene. Per the germline V gene, CDR1 is KGHSH and CDR2 is LQKENI. The CDR3 has 16 residues. Deletions cut 3 bases from V and 1 base from J, with 15 bases between. CDR3 nucleotides: TGTGCCAGCTCACCGAGCAATGATCCGGGGAACACTGAAGCTTTCTTT. Translating it yields CASSPSNDPGNTEAFF.

A single count supports this clone. V gene TRBV5-1 combines with J gene TRBJ2-7, with 8 nucleotides matching TRBD1. CDR3 length: 14 amino acids. Germline V CDR1 and CDR2: SGHRS, YFSETQ. Trimming removed 2 bases from V and 7 bases from J; junction bases left unmatched: 8. The CDR3 sequence is CASSFRQGATEQYF. CDR3 nucleotide sequence: TGCGCCAGCAGCTTTAGGCAGGGGGCGACTGAGCAGTACTTC. The full variable domain, in which reference TRBV5-1 and TRBJ2-7 provide the parts outside the CDR3, is KAGVTQTPRYLIKTRGQQVTLSCSPISGHRSVSWYQQTPGQGLQFLFEYFSETQRNKGNFPGRFSGRQFSNSRSEMNVSTLELGDSALYLCASSFRQGATEQYFGPGTRLTVT.

The rearrangement links TRBV19 to TRBJ2-3, with 11 bases matching TRBD2. CDR1 is LNHDA and CDR2 is SQIVND in the germline V gene (reference sequence). V shed 3 bases, J shed 3 bases, and the junction held 2 bases outside the gene matches. This CDR3 comprises 15 residues. The DNA of the CDR3 is TGTGCCAGTAGTATGGGACTAGCGGCGACAGATACGCAGTATTTT. Translated, it gives CASSMGLAATDTQYF.

This clone was observed once. The rearrangement uses TRBV25-1 and TRBJ1-3; D is perhaps TRBD1 (5 bases). The V end was cut by 3 bases, the J end by 2 bases, with 11 bases between. Germline CDR1 and CDR2: MGHDK and SYGVNS. This CDR3 has 15 residues. The CDR3 here is CASSDPGFTGNTIYF. CDR3 DNA: TGTGCCAGCAGTGACCCAGGGTTTACTGGAAACACCATATATTTT.

The CDR3 bases are TGTGCCAGCAGTTTTCGATGGGAGAGTAATGAAAAACTGTTTTTT. Amino acids: CASSFRWESNEKLFF. The V call is TRBV6-5, the J call TRBJ1-4, with no clear D. The V gene's germline CDR1 is MNHEY and CDR2 SVGAGI. Trimming stripped 4 bases from V and 4 bases from J, with 13 bases between. The CDR3 spans 15 residues.

The rearrangement links TRBV11-2 to TRBJ2-1; 15 bases match TRBD2. This CDR3 region has 18 residues. Losses at the gene ends were 3 bases for V and 4 bases for J; bases not matched to a gene: 7. Germline loops: CDR1 SGHAT, CDR2 FQNNGV. CDR3 nucleotides: TGTGCCAGCAGCTTGGGGGGACTAGCGGGAGGACCTTACAATGAGCAGTTCTTC. Protein sequence: CASSLGGLAGGPYNEQFF. Looking up the rest from reference TRBV11-2 and TRBJ2-1 gives the full variable domain: EAGVAQSPRYKIIEKRQSVAFWCNPISGHATLYWYQQILGQGPKLLIQFQNNGVVDDSQLPKDRFSAERLKGVDSTLKIQPAKLEDSAVYLCASSLGGLAGGPYNEQFFGPGTRLTVL.

The chain joins TRBV30 to TRBJ2-1; TRBD2 might be the D (6 bases). Per the germline V gene, CDR1 is GTSNPN and CDR2 is SVGIG (reference sequence). The V and J ends lost 3 bases and 5 bases respectively, with 17 bases between them. The CDR3 extends over 15 amino acids. The CDR3 protein is CAWSGKGGADNEQFF. CDR3 DNA sequence: TGTGCCTGGAGCGGCAAAGGCGGGGCAGACAATGAGCAGTTCTTC.

J is TRBJ2-1 and V is TRBV9; 8 nucleotides match TRBD2. J lost 0 bases, V lost 0 bases, and 2 bases had no gene match. Looked up from germline, CDR1 is SGDLS and CDR2 is YYNGEE. This CDR3 comprises 16 residues. CDR3 nucleotide sequence: TGTGCCAGCAGCGTAGAGAGCGGGAGCTCCTACAATGAGCAGTTCTTC. It is translated as CASSVESGSSYNEQFF. The full variable domain, completed using reference TRBV9 and TRBJ2-1, is DSGVTQTPKHLITATGQRVTLRCSPRSGDLSVYWYQQSLDQGLQFLIQYYNGEERAKGNILERFSAQQFPDLHSELNLSSLELGDSALYFCASSVESGSSYNEQFFGPGTRLTVL.

This sequence joins TRBV7-6 and TRBJ1-6; 7 bases agree with TRBD1. V dropped 5 bases and J dropped 15; count of bases not matched to a gene: 19. There are 16 residues in the CDR3. Germline V gene lookup returns CDR1 SGHVS and CDR2 FNYEAQ. CDR3 in DNA: TGTGCCAGCAGCCAACGACAGGGACCAGATTTTTCGGGCCTCCACTTT. It is translated as CASSQRQGPDFSGLHF.

The V call is TRBV7-8, the J call TRBJ2-5, with 10 bases identical to TRBD2. V was clipped by 0 bases and J by 2 bases; unmatched bases: 6. The V gene's germline CDR1 is SGHVS and CDR2 FQNEAQ. The CDR3 totals 17 residues. For the CDR3, the DNA is TGTGCCAGCAGCTTAGCACGCCTAGCGGGAGTACAAGAGACCCAGTACTTC. Translated, it gives CASSLARLAGVQETQYF.

The chain links TRBV6-5 to TRBJ1-1, with D possibly matching TRBD1 (5 bases). Germline CDR1 reads MNHEY; CDR2 reads SVGAGI. Trimming pared 6 bases from V and 4 bases from J, leaving 12 bases between. The CDR3 extends over 13 amino acids. The CDR3 bases are TGTGCCAGCAGAGTTAATAGGGGCACTGAAGCTTTCTTT. Protein product: CASRVNRGTEAFF.